The rows below give T cell receptor beta chains drawn from one sample of a study of blood T cell repertoires in COVID-19. Repertoires were generated with immunoSEQ multiplex PCR, while TCRdb's copy carries only in-frame clones and drops some. Here the sample spans about 160,000 clones, over 60% being singletons. The specimen was peripheral blood. Receptors originate from a man between 60 and 75 years old with acute or convalescent COVID-19. CDR3s include the opening cysteine and the closing phenylalanine or tryptophan. Each record gives: V gene, J gene, D gene, clone size, CDR3 protein, CDR3 DNA. The D gene is left open where the match is weak. The size field is filled for only some rows; it gives once, few, many or a size class.

v_gene: TRBV29-1
j_gene: TRBJ2-7
d_gene: TRBD1
abundance: .
CDR3aa: CSVEQDRESYEQYF
CDR3nt: TGCAGCGTTGAACAGGACAGGGAAAGCTACGAGCAGTACTTC

v_gene: TRBV10-3
j_gene: TRBJ2-5
d_gene: TRBD1
abundance: few
CDR3aa: CAISPRQGEGETQYF
CDR3nt: TGTGCCATCAGTCCGAGACAGGGAGAAGGCGAGACCCAGTACTTC

v_gene: TRBV5-1
j_gene: TRBJ2-7
d_gene: TRBD1
abundance: .
CDR3aa: CASSIGQGPNYEQYF
CDR3nt: TGCGCCAGCAGCATTGGACAGGGACCCAACTACGAGCAGTACTTC

v_gene: TRBV7-9
j_gene: TRBJ1-1
d_gene: .
abundance: .
CDR3aa: CASSPNSLNTEAFF
CDR3nt: TGTGCCAGCAGCCCCAACAGTTTGAACACTGAAGCTTTCTTT

v_gene: TRBV4-2
j_gene: TRBJ2-7
d_gene: TRBD1
abundance: .
CDR3aa: CASSRGQGYEQYF
CDR3nt: TGTGCCAGCAGCCGGGGACAGGGCTACGAGCAGTACTTC

v_gene: TRBV9
j_gene: TRBJ2-2
d_gene: TRBD1
abundance: .
CDR3aa: CASSVDPGQGVYTGELFF
CDR3nt: TGTGCCAGCAGCGTAGATCCGGGACAGGGGGTCTACACCGGGGAGCTGTTTTTT

v_gene: TRBV11-2
j_gene: TRBJ2-1
d_gene: .
abundance: few
CDR3aa: CASSSRTGGGNEQFF
CDR3nt: TGTGCCAGCAGCTCCCGCACAGGGGGAGGGAATGAGCAGTTCTTC

v_gene: TRBV28
j_gene: TRBJ1-4
d_gene: .
abundance: .
CDR3aa: CASSLGARAHEKLFF
CDR3nt: TGTGCCAGCAGTTTAGGGGCCAGGGCGCATGAAAAACTGTTTTTT

v_gene: TRBV20-1
j_gene: TRBJ1-1
d_gene: .
abundance: once
CDR3aa: CSASVPGAMNTEAFF
CDR3nt: TGCAGTGCTAGTGTTCCTGGAGCCATGAACACTGAAGCTTTCTTT

v_gene: TRBV19
j_gene: TRBJ2-1
d_gene: .
abundance: .
CDR3aa: CASSILTDLSNNEQFF
CDR3nt: TGTGCCAGTAGTATACTAACAGACCTGAGCAACAATGAGCAGTTCTTC

v_gene: TRBV9
j_gene: TRBJ1-2
d_gene: .
abundance: .
CDR3aa: CASSVGQGYYGYTF
CDR3nt: TGTGCCAGCAGCGTAGGGCAGGGGTACTATGGCTACACCTTC

v_gene: TRBV19
j_gene: TRBJ1-2
d_gene: .
abundance: few
CDR3aa: CATLTGNYGYTF
CDR3nt: TGTGCCACCCTGACGGGTAACTATGGCTACACCTTC

v_gene: TRBV5-1
j_gene: TRBJ2-3
d_gene: TRBD2
abundance: .
CDR3aa: CASSPGTTYTDTQYF
CDR3nt: TGCGCCAGCAGCCCCGGGACTACCTACACAGATACGCAGTATTTT

v_gene: TRBV9
j_gene: TRBJ2-2
d_gene: TRBD2
abundance: .
CDR3aa: CASSRAGGSTGELFF
CDR3nt: TGTGCCAGCAGCAGGGCGGGAGGGAGCACCGGGGAGCTGTTTTTT

v_gene: TRBV13
j_gene: TRBJ1-1
d_gene: .
abundance: .
CDR3aa: CASSSRRQMNTEAFF
CDR3nt: TGTGCCAGCAGCTCAAGAAGACAGATGAACACTGAAGCTTTCTTT

v_gene: TRBV21-1
j_gene: TRBJ2-7
d_gene: .
abundance: .
CDR3aa: CIPQVLAGDEQYF
CDR3nt: TGTATACCCCAGGTACTAGCGGGGGACGAGCAGTACTTC

v_gene: TRBV4-1
j_gene: TRBJ2-2
d_gene: TRBD2
abundance: .
CDR3aa: CASSKGLAYAITGELFF
CDR3nt: TGCGCCAGCAGCAAGGGACTAGCCTACGCGATCACCGGGGAGCTGTTTTTT

v_gene: TRBV18
j_gene: TRBJ1-1
d_gene: TRBD1
abundance: .
CDR3aa: CASSGEGQGRTEAFF
CDR3nt: TGTGCCAGCTCAGGAGAAGGACAGGGCCGAACTGAAGCTTTCTTT

v_gene: TRBV5-4
j_gene: TRBJ1-1
d_gene: .
abundance: once
CDR3aa: CASSLGGNTEAFF
CDR3nt: TGTGCCAGCAGCTTGGGCGGAAACACTGAAGCTTTCTTT

v_gene: TRBV24-1
j_gene: TRBJ2-1
d_gene: .
abundance: .
CDR3aa: CATSDPGPRHDEQFF
CDR3nt: TGTGCCACCAGTGATCCAGGGCCCCGGCACGATGAGCAGTTCTTC

v_gene: TRBV5-1
j_gene: TRBJ2-3
d_gene: TRBD2
abundance: once
CDR3aa: CASSLAGGITDTQYF
CDR3nt: TGCGCCAGCAGCTTGGCCGGGGGGATCACAGATACGCAGTATTTT

v_gene: TRBV5-5
j_gene: TRBJ1-3
d_gene: .
abundance: .
CDR3aa: CASSFEYGLSSGNTIYF
CDR3nt: TGTGCCAGCAGCTTTGAGTACGGTCTAAGCTCTGGAAACACCATATATTTT

v_gene: TRBV6-5
j_gene: TRBJ1-5
d_gene: .
abundance: .
CDR3aa: CASSQDTSNQPQHF
CDR3nt: TGTGCCAGCAGCCAGGACACTAGCAATCAGCCCCAGCATTTT

v_gene: TRBV13
j_gene: TRBJ1-3
d_gene: .
abundance: many
CDR3aa: CASSLFRRGSGNTIYF
CDR3nt: TGTGCCAGCAGCTTATTTCGTCGAGGCTCTGGAAACACCATATATTTT

v_gene: TRBV19
j_gene: TRBJ1-2
d_gene: TRBD1
abundance: .
CDR3aa: CASQTGGYGYTF
CDR3nt: TGTGCCAGTCAGACAGGGGGCTATGGCTACACCTTC

v_gene: TRBV18
j_gene: TRBJ1-2
d_gene: TRBD1
abundance: .
CDR3aa: CASSNQGTGVSPYTF
CDR3nt: TGTGCCAGCTCCAACCAGGGGACAGGGGTATCCCCCTACACCTTC

v_gene: TRBV19
j_gene: TRBJ2-7
d_gene: .
abundance: .
CDR3aa: CASTPSADSYEQYF
CDR3nt: TGTGCCAGTACCCCTTCCGCGGACAGCTACGAGCAGTACTTC

v_gene: TRBV9
j_gene: TRBJ1-2
d_gene: .
abundance: .
CDR3aa: CASSVGPGFDYGYTF
CDR3nt: TGTGCCAGCAGCGTAGGACCGGGTTTCGACTATGGCTACACCTTC

v_gene: TRBV6-6
j_gene: TRBJ2-3
d_gene: .
abundance: .
CDR3aa: CASSYSNTDTQYF
CDR3nt: TGTGCCAGCAGTTACTCCAACACAGATACGCAGTATTTT

v_gene: TRBV18
j_gene: TRBJ1-2
d_gene: .
abundance: .
CDR3aa: CASYGGVPNYGYTF
CDR3nt: TGTGCCAGCTACGGAGGGGTCCCTAACTATGGCTACACCTTC

v_gene: TRBV15
j_gene: TRBJ2-1
d_gene: TRBD1
abundance: .
CDR3aa: CATSSQDRARNEQFF
CDR3nt: TGTGCCACCAGCAGCCAGGACAGGGCGCGCAATGAGCAGTTCTTC

v_gene: TRBV19
j_gene: TRBJ2-3
d_gene: TRBD2
abundance: .
CDR3aa: CASSIAWAGAGGPDTQYF
CDR3nt: TGTGCCAGTAGTATAGCCTGGGCAGGAGCGGGGGGCCCAGATACGCAGTATTTT

v_gene: TRBV11-2
j_gene: TRBJ2-5
d_gene: TRBD1
abundance: .
CDR3aa: CASSRGQGAYETQYF
CDR3nt: TGTGCCAGCAGCCGCGGACAGGGGGCTTATGAGACCCAGTACTTC

v_gene: TRBV3-1/TRBV3-2
j_gene: TRBJ2-3
d_gene: TRBD1
abundance: .
CDR3aa: CASSPGTVTDTQYF
CDR3nt: TGTGCCAGCAGCCCTGGGACAGTCACAGATACGCAGTATTTT

v_gene: TRBV5-1
j_gene: TRBJ2-1
d_gene: .
abundance: .
CDR3aa: CASSLAWGAYNEQFF
CDR3nt: TGCGCCAGCAGCTTGGCCTGGGGGGCCTACAATGAGCAGTTCTTC

v_gene: TRBV5-1
j_gene: TRBJ1-1
d_gene: TRBD1
abundance: .
CDR3aa: CASSLNDRATEAFF
CDR3nt: TGCGCCAGCAGCTTGAACGACAGGGCCACTGAAGCTTTCTTT

v_gene: TRBV19
j_gene: TRBJ1-1
d_gene: TRBD1
abundance: .
CDR3aa: CASSINRGTEAFF
CDR3nt: TGTGCCAGTAGTATCAACAGGGGCACTGAAGCTTTCTTT

v_gene: TRBV19
j_gene: TRBJ1-2
d_gene: .
abundance: .
CDR3aa: CASSPQGYGYTF
CDR3nt: TGTGCCAGTAGTCCACAGGGCTATGGCTACACCTTC

v_gene: TRBV28
j_gene: TRBJ1-5
d_gene: TRBD1
abundance: .
CDR3aa: CASRGQGGRNQPQHF
CDR3nt: TGTGCCAGCAGGGGACAGGGCGGGCGCAATCAGCCCCAGCATTTT

v_gene: TRBV6-5
j_gene: TRBJ2-5
d_gene: .
abundance: .
CDR3aa: CASSYSRVWWETQYF
CDR3nt: TGTGCCAGCAGTTACTCCAGGGTGTGGTGGGAGACCCAGTACTTC

v_gene: TRBV6-2/TRBV6-3
j_gene: TRBJ2-1
d_gene: .
abundance: .
CDR3aa: CASSVGDNEQFF
CDR3nt: TGTGCCAGCAGTGTTGGAGACAATGAGCAGTTCTTC

v_gene: TRBV5-1
j_gene: TRBJ2-7
d_gene: TRBD1
abundance: .
CDR3aa: CASSPITGGAREQYF
CDR3nt: TGCGCCAGCAGCCCTATTACAGGGGGAGCGAGGGAGCAGTACTTC

v_gene: TRBV7-8
j_gene: TRBJ2-7
d_gene: .
abundance: .
CDR3aa: CASSYRQARSYEQYF
CDR3nt: TGTGCCAGCAGCTACCGACAGGCTCGGTCCTACGAGCAGTACTTC

v_gene: TRBV13
j_gene: TRBJ2-5
d_gene: .
abundance: .
CDR3aa: CASSLASYQETQYF
CDR3nt: TGTGCCAGCAGCTTAGCGTCTTATCAAGAGACCCAGTACTTC

v_gene: TRBV7-8
j_gene: TRBJ2-7
d_gene: TRBD1
abundance: few
CDR3aa: CASSLGTGDEQYF
CDR3nt: TGTGCCAGCAGCTTAGGGACAGGGGATGAGCAGTACTTC

v_gene: TRBV5-1
j_gene: TRBJ2-5
d_gene: TRBD2
abundance: .
CDR3aa: CASSLAVAGGVQETQYF
CDR3nt: TGCGCCAGCAGCTTGGCGGTAGCGGGGGGGGTGCAAGAGACCCAGTACTTC

v_gene: TRBV10-3
j_gene: TRBJ2-1
d_gene: TRBD2
abundance: once
CDR3aa: CPISQNRGGAGGENEQFF
CDR3nt: TGTCCCATCAGTCAAAATCGCGGGGGGGCCGGGGGAGAGAATGAGCAGTTCTTC

v_gene: TRBV10-3
j_gene: TRBJ2-6
d_gene: TRBD2
abundance: .
CDR3aa: CAISEAGPRFSGANVLTF
CDR3nt: TGTGCCATCAGTGAAGCGGGGCCCCGCTTTTCTGGGGCCAACGTCCTGACTTTC

v_gene: TRBV4-1
j_gene: TRBJ2-3
d_gene: TRBD2
abundance: few
CDR3aa: CASSQDREGVGDTQYF
CDR3nt: TGCGCCAGCAGCCAAGATCGGGAGGGGGTTGGAGATACGCAGTATTTT

v_gene: TRBV2
j_gene: TRBJ1-2
d_gene: .
abundance: .
CDR3aa: CATSRSRVSGYTF
CDR3nt: TGTGCCACCTCGAGGTCCAGGGTTAGTGGCTACACCTTC

v_gene: TRBV30
j_gene: TRBJ1-2
d_gene: .
abundance: few
CDR3aa: CAWSPPGVYGYTF
CDR3nt: TGTGCCTGGAGTCCACCAGGGGTCTATGGCTACACCTTC

v_gene: TRBV12-3/TRBV12-4
j_gene: TRBJ1-1
d_gene: .
abundance: .
CDR3aa: CASKRATEAFF
CDR3nt: TGTGCCAGCAAAAGAGCTACTGAAGCTTTCTTT

v_gene: TRBV10-1
j_gene: TRBJ2-2
d_gene: TRBD2
abundance: .
CDR3aa: CASSFTTGGTGELFF
CDR3nt: TGCGCCAGCAGTTTCACGACGGGGGGGACCGGGGAGCTGTTTTTT

v_gene: TRBV11-2
j_gene: TRBJ2-7
d_gene: TRBD1
abundance: .
CDR3aa: CASSLVGQASNEQYF
CDR3nt: TGTGCCAGCAGCTTAGTGGGACAGGCTTCAAACGAGCAGTACTTC

v_gene: TRBV18
j_gene: TRBJ1-5
d_gene: TRBD1
abundance: .
CDR3aa: CASSPRGGGGSNQPQHF
CDR3nt: TGTGCCAGCTCACCTCGAGGGGGCGGTGGTAGCAATCAGCCCCAGCATTTT

v_gene: TRBV7-2
j_gene: TRBJ2-3
d_gene: TRBD2
abundance: few
CDR3aa: CASSRGLAGGHNTDTQYF
CDR3nt: TGTGCCAGCAGCCGCGGACTAGCGGGGGGCCACAACACAGATACGCAGTATTTT

v_gene: TRBV6-2/TRBV6-3
j_gene: TRBJ1-2
d_gene: TRBD1
abundance: .
CDR3aa: CASSSGQFLSGYGYTF
CDR3nt: TGTGCCAGCAGTTCGGGACAGTTCCTATCGGGCTATGGCTACACCTTC